The 8 T cell receptor beta chains in this list originate from one sample, sequenced in a study of cytomegalovirus exposure and HLA in healthy donors. Both 60 Vbeta primers and 13 Jbeta primers went into the PCR. Data came from immunoSEQ multiplex PCR; TCRdb stores just in-frame clones and leaves some out. This table has some 94,000 clones, 65% to 85% appearing once. Specimen: PBMCs. The receptors here all came from a man between 35 and 55 years old in good health and CMV-seronegative.

The J gene is TRBJ2-3, the V gene TRBV2; D perhaps matches TRBD2 (7 bases). Trimming stripped 4 bases from V and 5 bases from J, with 19 bases between. The CDR3 has 16 amino acids. Germline V gene lookup returns CDR1 SNHLY and CDR2 FYNNEI. As DNA, the CDR3 is TGTGCCAGCAGTGGCCGACCGTGGGGGGGCGTAGATACGCAGTATTTT. Amino acids: CASSGRPWGGVDTQYF.

CDR3: CASSVSGGKDYEQYF. In DNA form, the CDR3 reads TGTGCCAGTAGTGTCTCAGGGGGGAAGGACTACGAGCAGTACTTC. V is TRBV19 and J is TRBJ2-7, with D possibly matching TRBD1 (7 bases). Germline-derived CDR1 and CDR2 are LNHDA and SQIVND (reference sequence). The CDR3 runs 15 residues. V gave up 5 bases and J gave up 3 bases, with 17 bases separating them.

V gene TRBV30 combines with J gene TRBJ2-1; no reliable D call. Germline V CDR1 and CDR2: GTSNPN, SVGIG (reference sequence). The length of the CDR3 is 15 residues. V was clipped by 2 bases and J by 0 bases, with 11 bases between them. The CDR3, as DNA: TGTGCCTGGAGTCCTCCCCTGAGCTCCTACAATGAGCAGTTCTTC. It specifies CAWSPPLSSYNEQFF.

This chain connects TRBV7-3 to TRBJ2-5; 10 positions match TRBD1. Germline CDR1 is SGHTA and CDR2 is FQGTGA. The V segment lost 6 bases and the J segment 4 bases; nucleotides outside the gene matches: 5. This CDR3 contains 14 residues. The CDR3 region is CASSWTGGLETQYF. As DNA, the CDR3 is TGTGCCAGCAGTTGGACAGGGGGTCTAGAGACCCAGTACTTC. The variable domain in full, with the rest retrieved from reference TRBV7-3 and TRBJ2-5, is GAGVSQTPSNKVTEKGKYVELRCDPISGHTALYWYRQSLGQGPEFLIYFQGTGAADDSGLPNDRFFAVRPEGSVSTLKIQRTERGDSAVYLCASSWTGGLETQYFGPGTRLLVL.

The chain carries TRBV28 and TRBJ1-5; 8 bases fit TRBD1. Germline CDR1 MDHEN, CDR2 SYDVKM. This CDR3 region has 14 residues. V lost 6 bases and J lost 6; bases outside the gene matches: 7. CDR3 loop: CASSFGQGIQPQHF. CDR3 sequence (DNA): TGTGCCAGCAGCTTTGGACAGGGAATTCAGCCCCAGCATTTT.

In regard to this clone: Sequence at one end of the junction differs from germline and may be a read error. This chain's CDR3 is CASSLITSTDTQYF. The CDR3 coding sequence is TGTGCCAGCAGCTTGATAACTAGCACAGATACGCAGTATTTT. The V gene is TRBV5-1, the J gene TRBJ2-3; D call uncertain. Germline CDR1 and CDR2: SGHRS and YFSETQ. There are 14 residues in the CDR3.

The gene calls are TRBV4-1 and TRBJ2-5; 11 bases are a match to TRBD1. The CDR3 totals 15 residues. V was pared by 6 bases and J by 4 bases, with 7 bases of the junction left unmatched. Germline-derived CDR1 and CDR2 are MGHRA and YSYEKL. DNA of the CDR3: TGCGCCAGCAGTCCTCAGGACAGGGGGCGAGAGACCCAGTACTTC. Residues: CASSPQDRGRETQYF.

The V call is TRBV27, the J call TRBJ1-2; TRBD1 aligns across 9 bases. The J segment lost 4 bases and the V segment lost 5 bases, leaving 5 bases of the junction unmatched. Germline V CDR1 and CDR2: MNHEY, SMNVEV (reference sequence). This CDR3 is 14 amino acids long. In DNA form, the CDR3 reads TGTGCCAGCAGTGCAACAGGGGGCTTCTATGGCTACACCTTC. This encodes CASSATGGFYGYTF.